This T cell receptor (beta chain) derives from a study of blood T cell repertoires in COVID-19. Study in general: Donors in the United States, Italy and Spain gave samples during acute or convalescent COVID-19. The cDNA or gDNA used as material had been derived from T cells, B-cell-depleted T cells, or PBMCs.

Assay: immunoSEQ multiplex PCR; the TCRdb copy retains only in-frame clones and omits some. The table records 130,000 to 150,000 clones, approximately 78% of them present only once. The V gene's germline CDR1 is SEHNR and CDR2 FQNEAQ (reference sequence). Trimming pared 2 bases from V and 5 bases from J, leaving 9 bases between. The CDR3 runs to 13 residues. The chain uses TRBV7-9 and TRBJ1-1; D uncertain. The specimen was peripheral blood. The clonotype comes from a human donor with acute or convalescent COVID-19. The donor label of this sample is uncertain. CDR3 coding DNA: TGTGCCAGCAGCTTAAACAGTCAGACTGAAGCTTTCTTT. This encodes CASSLNSQTEAFF.